This T cell receptor beta chain was documented in a study of blood T cell repertoires in COVID-19. Across the whole study: Donors in the United States, Italy and Spain gave samples during acute or convalescent COVID-19.

Produced via immunoSEQ multiplex PCR; TCRdb's table is partial and in-frame only. This table has roughly 310,000 clones, around nine tenths appearing once. Deletions cut 2 bases from V and 2 bases from J, with 18 bases between. From germline, CDR1 is SGHRS and CDR2 YFSETQ. The CDR3 covers 17 residues. Cohort assignment relied on participant-reported clinical history. Recovered status applied to Cohort 3 donors who had two consecutive negative PCRs. It also applied to those with clearance or with symptom resolution. The sequence was collected from a man aged 55 to 69 who had recovered from COVID-19. The sequencing input was PBMCs or T cells enriched from blood (not recorded which). V is TRBV5-1 and J is TRBJ2-3; D may be TRBD1 (6 bases). CDR3 DNA: TGCGCCAGCAGCTTATACGCCGGGACACGGCCCACAGATACGCAGTATTTT. This encodes CASSLYAGTRPTDTQYF.